These 15 T cell receptor beta chains share one sample of origin, sequenced in a study of T cell clonality in common variable immunodeficiency. Repertoires were generated with immunoSEQ multiplex PCR, while TCRdb's copy carries only in-frame clones and drops some. The sample presents 40,000 to 50,000 clones, none singletons. Source material: peripheral blood mononuclear cells. These receptor sequences come from a person between 18 and 69 years old in good health.

This clone came up many times. The sequence runs out 3 residues before the end of the CDR3; the remainder is reconstructed from the germline J gene. V and J are TRBV10-3 and TRBJ2-7; TRBD1 agrees at 7 bases. From germline, CDR1 is ENHRY and CDR2 SYGVKD. Trimming took 6 bases from V and 0 from J; bases not matched to a gene: 5. The CDR3 has 14 residues. Partial CDR3 DNA: TGTGCCATCAGGGACAGGATGAGCTCCTACGAG. It codes for CAIRDRMSSYE. The whole CDR3 is CAIRDRMSSYEQYF.

This clone occurred many times. The CDR3 extends 3 residues past the end of the read, so its final part is completed from the germline J gene. This chain connects TRBV10-3 to TRBJ2-5; 8 bases map to TRBD2. The V gene's germline CDR1 is ENHRY and CDR2 SYGVKD. The CDR3 runs 15 residues. V was clipped by 1 base and J by 2 bases; unmatched bases: 3. CDR3 bases read: TGTGCCATCAGTGAGTTAGCGGGGATACAAGAGACC. Amino acids: CAISELAGIQET. The whole CDR3 protein reads CAISELAGIQETQYF.

This clone has ten or more counts. The read ends 3 residues before the CDR3 terminus; that terminus is restored from the germline J gene. The chain recombines TRBV5-1 with TRBJ2-3; 10 bases are shared with TRBD1. This CDR3 has 16 residues. V was pared by 4 bases and J by 4 bases, with 9 bases of the junction left unmatched. Germline V gives CDR1 SGHRS, CDR2 YFSETQ. The CDR3 protein is CASSPMTGGRADTQYF. CDR3 bases read: TGCGCCAGCAGCCCAATGACAGGGGGCCGTGCAGATACG.

This clone was picked up a small number of times. The CDR3 goes on 3 residues after the read ends, and that part is filled in from the germline J gene. The chain combines TRBV7-7 with TRBJ2-1; tentatively, D is TRBD2 (5 bases). From germline, CDR1 is SSHAT and CDR2 FNYEAQ (reference sequence). Trimming took 5 bases from V and 5 from J, leaving 13 bases between them. There are 14 residues in the CDR3. CDR3 sequence: CASSPTRVDNEQFF. The part of the CDR3 DNA that was read is TGTGCCAGCAGCCCCACTAGGGTGGACAATGAG.

This clone has a count of ten or more. A much larger clone differs from this one at a single base, so this may be a read error. The read ends 3 residues before the CDR3 terminus; that terminus is restored from the germline J gene. This rearrangement joins TRBV12-3 or TRBV12-4 to TRBJ2-2, with TRBD1 identical over 7 bases. The CDR3 sequence is 13 residues long. The J segment lost 4 bases and the V segment lost 5 bases, leaving 1 base of the junction unmatched. The DNA read from the CDR3 is TGTGCCAGCAGTGACAGGGTCACCGGGGAG. This codes for CASSDRVTGE. The CDR3 in its entirety is CASSDRVTGELFF.

Many counts were recorded for this clone. The read ends 3 residues shy of where the CDR3 ends; the end is completed using the germline J gene. The genes are TRBV5-4 and TRBJ1-2; D remains ambiguous. Germline CDR1 SGHNT, CDR2 YYREEE (reference sequence). This CDR3 region has 14 residues. Trimming cost V 4 bases and J 2 bases, with 12 bases left between them. CDR3 loop: CASSPRSINYGYTF. Partial CDR3 DNA: TGTGCCAGCAGCCCCCGGTCGATCAACTATGGC.

This clone occurred many times. The covered CDR3 bases are TGTGCCATCAGCCTTCGGGGGGCTCGCCAAGAGACC. It codes for CAISLRGARQET. The entire CDR3 protein reads CAISLRGARQETQYF. The chain has TRBV10-3 and TRBJ2-5, with D perhaps TRBD2 (7 bases). The CDR3 is cut off 3 residues early in the read; its end comes from the germline J gene. CDR1 and CDR2 from the germline V gene are ENHRY and SYGVKD. The CDR3 runs 15 residues. V dropped 6 bases and J dropped 1 base, with 15 bases sitting between them.

This clone was observed many times. The read ends 3 residues before the CDR3 terminus; that terminus is restored from the germline J gene. V is TRBV13 and J is TRBJ2-3; 7 positions match TRBD2. This CDR3 is 15 amino acids long. J lost 0 bases, V lost 5 bases, and 5 bases had no gene match. Germline V CDR1 and CDR2: PRHDT, FYEKMQ (reference sequence). The DNA read from the CDR3 is TGTGCCAGCAGCCCACGGGGGGAAAGCACAGATACG. The encoded protein is CASSPRGESTDT. The whole CDR3 sequence reads CASSPRGESTDTQYF.

In its sample, this clone was seen many times. The sequenced fragment ends 3 residues before the CDR3 boundary, so the rest is inferred from the germline J gene. The chain carries TRBV20-1 and TRBJ1-5; D may be TRBD1 (6 bases). Germline-derived CDR1 and CDR2 are DFQATT and SNEGSKA (reference sequence). Trimming stripped 6 bases from V and 3 bases from J, with 18 bases between. The CDR3 totals 15 residues. The part of the CDR3 DNA that was read is TGCAGTGCCCAAGGCGGGGGCCCTGCCAATCAGCCC. Translation gives CSAQGGGPANQP. Given in full, the CDR3 is CSAQGGGPANQPQHF.

This clone was recorded at least ten times. The sequenced CDR3 bases are TGTGCCAGCAGCATGGGACAGTACACCGGGGAG. Amino acid sequence: CASSMGQYTGE. The full CDR3 is CASSMGQYTGELFF. The rearrangement uses TRBV5-5 and TRBJ2-2, with 7 positions matching TRBD1. Read sequence stops 3 residues before the CDR3 end, and the germline J gene provides the missing end. The CDR3 spans 14 residues. Per the germline V gene, CDR1 is SGHKS and CDR2 is YYEKEE (reference sequence). V was pared by 4 bases and J by 3 bases, with 3 bases of the junction left unmatched.

This clone has a count of ten or more. The sequenced fragment ends 3 residues before the CDR3 boundary, so the rest is inferred from the germline J gene. This CDR3 is also generated by other DNA sequences in the sample. This chain joins TRBV30 and TRBJ1-3; D remains unclear. This CDR3 comprises 15 residues. CDR1 is GTSNPN and CDR2 is SVGIG in the germline V gene (reference sequence). Deletions cut 0 bases from V and 9 bases from J, with 18 bases between. CDR3 bases read: TGTGCCTGGAGTGTACGTGTAGGGTCTAAGGGCACC. Its protein is CAWSVRVGSKGT. The CDR3 as a whole reads CAWSVRVGSKGTIYF. The full variable domain, its missing parts supplied by reference TRBV30 and TRBJ1-3, is SQTIHQWPATLVQPVGSPLSLECTVEGTSNPNLYWYRQAAGRGLQLLFYSVGIGQISSEVPQNLSASRPQDRQFILSSKKLLLSDSGFYLCAWSVRVGSKGTIYFGEGSWLTVV.

Ten or more counts support this clone. The CDR3 end lies 3 residues beyond the end of the read and is filled in from the germline J gene. V gene TRBV20-1 combines with J gene TRBJ1-6; D unresolved. The CDR3 totals 15 residues. Trimming took 1 base from V and 0 from J, leaving 7 bases between them. Germline loops: CDR1 DFQATT, CDR2 SNEGSKA (reference sequence). The CDR3 reads CSARGPSSYNSPLHF. The sequenced part of the CDR3 DNA is TGCAGTGCTAGAGGGCCCAGCTCCTATAATTCACCC.

This clone was recorded at least ten times. The read terminates 3 residues ahead of where the CDR3 ends, so the germline J gene completes it. J is TRBJ1-3 and V is TRBV7-6, with D maybe TRBD1 (5 bases). CDR1 is SGHVS and CDR2 is FNYEAQ in the germline V gene. The CDR3 is made up of 14 amino acids. V dropped 4 bases and J dropped 0 bases, with 7 bases sitting between them. CDR3 loop: CASSSGGSGNTIYF. The CDR3 bases that were read are TGTGCCAGCAGCTCGGGGGGCTCTGGAAACACC.

This clone came up a few times. The missing CDR3 end, 3 residues past where the read stops, is filled in from the germline J gene. The chain is built from TRBV18 and TRBJ1-2; D gene unclear. Germline V gives CDR1 KGHSH, CDR2 LQKENI. This CDR3 is 15 amino acids long. The sequenced part of the CDR3 DNA is TGTGCCAGCTCACCACCTAGCCTAGCATCCTACGAC. Its translation is CASSPPSLASYD. The entire CDR3 protein reads CASSPPSLASYDYTF.

This clone was picked up many times. With the read ending 3 residues before the CDR3 end, the germline J gene is used to fill in that end. The chain couples TRBV5-4 to TRBJ2-7, with 12 bases matching TRBD1. The CDR3 runs to 15 residues. CDR1 is SGHNT and CDR2 is YYREEE in the germline V gene (reference sequence). After removal of 4 bases from V and 4 bases from J, the junction contained 6 bases not matched to a gene. The DNA read from the CDR3 is TGTGCCAGCAGCCCCCCGGGACAGGGGGCTTACGAG. Translated: CASSPPGQGAYE. The whole CDR3 is CASSPPGQGAYEQYF.